The sample holds one count of the clone carrying this T cell receptor beta chain. This sample was taken from a study of blood T cell repertoires in COVID-19. Study in general: Acute-phase and convalescent COVID-19 samples originated in the United States, Italy and Spain.

Under the authors' procedure: Scientists estimated how many nucleated cells there were by amplifying reference gene primers. Produced via immunoSEQ multiplex PCR; TCRdb's table is partial and in-frame only. D and trimming were read from the DNA, whereas the V and J calls and clone size are those reported in that table. In the table there are approximately 150,000 clones, about 87% of which are singletons. The germline V gene encodes CDR1 MNHEY and CDR2 SVGAGI. The CDR3 is 14 amino acids. Trimming took off 4 bases at V and 4 bases at J, with 13 bases between the two ends. This chain links TRBV6-5 with TRBJ1-1, with D unresolved. The sequenced sample consisted of peripheral blood. This clonotype originated in a man between 60 and 75 years old with active or convalescent COVID-19. The CDR3 region has the DNA TGTGCCAGCAGTTTACAATATAGCGGCACTGAAGCTTTCTTT. It translates to CASSLQYSGTEAFF.